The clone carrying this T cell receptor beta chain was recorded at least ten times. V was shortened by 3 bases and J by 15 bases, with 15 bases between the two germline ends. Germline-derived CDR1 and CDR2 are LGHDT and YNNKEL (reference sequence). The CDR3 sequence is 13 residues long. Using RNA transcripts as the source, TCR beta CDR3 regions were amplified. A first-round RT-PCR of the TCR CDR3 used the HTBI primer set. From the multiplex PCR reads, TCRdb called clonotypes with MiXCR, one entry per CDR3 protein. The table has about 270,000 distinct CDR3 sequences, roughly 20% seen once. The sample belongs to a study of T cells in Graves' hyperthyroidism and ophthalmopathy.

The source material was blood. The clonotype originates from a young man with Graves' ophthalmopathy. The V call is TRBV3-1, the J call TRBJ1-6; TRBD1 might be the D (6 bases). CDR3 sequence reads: CASSHGQPADLHF. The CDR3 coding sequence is TGTGCCAGCAGCCACGGACAGCCGGCGGACCTCCACTTT.